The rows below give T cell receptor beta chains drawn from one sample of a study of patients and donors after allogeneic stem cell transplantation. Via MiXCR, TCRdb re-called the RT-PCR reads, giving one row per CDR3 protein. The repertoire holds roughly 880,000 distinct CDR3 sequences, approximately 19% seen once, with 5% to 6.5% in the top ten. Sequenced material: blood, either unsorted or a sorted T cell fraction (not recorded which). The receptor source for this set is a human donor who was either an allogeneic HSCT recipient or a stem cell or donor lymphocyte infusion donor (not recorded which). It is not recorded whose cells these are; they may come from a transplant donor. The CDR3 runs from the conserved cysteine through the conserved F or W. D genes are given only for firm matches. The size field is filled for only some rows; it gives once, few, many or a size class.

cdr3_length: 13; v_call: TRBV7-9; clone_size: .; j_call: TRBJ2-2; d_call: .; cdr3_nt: TGTGCCAGCAGCCCCCTAGAACCCGGGGAGCTGTTTTTT; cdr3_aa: CASSPLEPGELFF
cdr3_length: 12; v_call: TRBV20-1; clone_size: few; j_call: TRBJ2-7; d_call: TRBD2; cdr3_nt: TGCAGTGCCGCGGGAGGCGGATACGAGCAGTACTTC; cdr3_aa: CSAAGGGYEQYF
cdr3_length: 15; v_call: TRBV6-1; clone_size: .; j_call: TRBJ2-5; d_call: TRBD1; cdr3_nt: TGTGCCAGCAGTCAAACCGGGACAGAAAAAGAGACCCAGTACTTC; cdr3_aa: CASSQTGTEKETQYF
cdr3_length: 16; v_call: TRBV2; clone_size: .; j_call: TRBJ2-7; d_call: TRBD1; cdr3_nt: TGTGCCAGCAGTGAAGCTCCGACAGGGCGGTTGTCCGAGCAGTACTTC; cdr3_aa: CASSEAPTGRLSEQYF
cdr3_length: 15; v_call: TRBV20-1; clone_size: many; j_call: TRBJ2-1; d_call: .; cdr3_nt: TGCAGTGCTAGAGGTCAAGGACAGCGCTACAATGAGCAGTTCTTC; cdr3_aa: CSARGQGQRYNEQFF
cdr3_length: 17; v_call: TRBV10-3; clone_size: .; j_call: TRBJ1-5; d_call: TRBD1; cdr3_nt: TGTGCCATCGGGGGGACAGGGGATTACTATAGCAATCAGCCCCAGCATTTT; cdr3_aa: CAIGGTGDYYSNQPQHF
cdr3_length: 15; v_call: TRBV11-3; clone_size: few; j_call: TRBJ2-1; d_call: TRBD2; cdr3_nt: TGTGCCAGCAGCTCCGCCCTAGCGGGGGAGAATGAGCAGTTCTTC; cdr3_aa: CASSSALAGENEQFF
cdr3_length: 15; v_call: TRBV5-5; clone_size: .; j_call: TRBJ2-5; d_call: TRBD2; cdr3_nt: TGTGCCAGCAGCTTGGCCCCGGGAGGGGGGGAGACCCAGTACTTC; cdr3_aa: CASSLAPGGGETQYF
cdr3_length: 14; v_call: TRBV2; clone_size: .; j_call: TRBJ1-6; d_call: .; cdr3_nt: TGTGCCAGCAGAGCGGACGGAGATAATTCACCCCTCCACTTT; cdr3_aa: CASRADGDNSPLHF
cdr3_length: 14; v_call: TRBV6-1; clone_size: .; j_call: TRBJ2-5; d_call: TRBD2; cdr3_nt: TGTGCCAGCGAGAGGACTAGCGGGGACGAGACCCAGTACTTC; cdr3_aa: CASERTSGDETQYF
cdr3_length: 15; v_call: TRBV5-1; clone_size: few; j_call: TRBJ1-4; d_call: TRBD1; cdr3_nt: TGCGCCAGCAGCTTGGAAGGCAGGGGGCATGAAAAACTGTTTTTT; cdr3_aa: CASSLEGRGHEKLFF
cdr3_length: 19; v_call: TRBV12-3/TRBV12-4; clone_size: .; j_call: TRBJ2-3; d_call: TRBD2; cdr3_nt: TGTGCCAGCAGTTTAGGAAGACTAGCGGGAGACCCCCTCACAGATACGCAGTATTTT; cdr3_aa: CASSLGRLAGDPLTDTQYF
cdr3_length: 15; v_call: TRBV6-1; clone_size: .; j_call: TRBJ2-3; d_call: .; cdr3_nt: TGTGCCAGCAGTGGGACTTACACTAGCACAGATACGCAGTATTTT; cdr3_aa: CASSGTYTSTDTQYF
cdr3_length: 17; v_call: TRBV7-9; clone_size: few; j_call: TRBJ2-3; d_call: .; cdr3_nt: TGTGCCAGCAGCCTATTGTTGGGAAACTCGGGCACAGATACGCAGTATTTT; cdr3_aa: CASSLLLGNSGTDTQYF
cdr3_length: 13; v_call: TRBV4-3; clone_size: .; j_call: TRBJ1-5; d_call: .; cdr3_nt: TGCGCCAGCAGCCAAGATTTTTGGCAGCCCCAGCATTTT; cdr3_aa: CASSQDFWQPQHF
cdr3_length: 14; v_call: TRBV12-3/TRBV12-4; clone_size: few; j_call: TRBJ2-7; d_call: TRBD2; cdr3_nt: TGTGCCAGCAGGGCGGGAGCAGATTACTACGAGCAGTACTTC; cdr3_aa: CASRAGADYYEQYF
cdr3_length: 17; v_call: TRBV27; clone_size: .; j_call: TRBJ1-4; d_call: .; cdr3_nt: TGTGCCAGCAGTTTATCGGATCCCGGCCCCAGAGGTGAAAAACTGTTTTTT; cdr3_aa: CASSLSDPGPRGEKLFF
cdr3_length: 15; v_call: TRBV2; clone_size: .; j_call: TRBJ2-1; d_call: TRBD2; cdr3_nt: TGTGCCAGCAGTCGGACTAGCGGGGGCAGGGGTGAGCAGTTCTTC; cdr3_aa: CASSRTSGGRGEQFF
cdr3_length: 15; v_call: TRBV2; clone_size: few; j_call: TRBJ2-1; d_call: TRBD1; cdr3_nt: TGTGCCAGCAGTGTACAGGGGACCGCCTTAAATGAGCAGTTCTTC; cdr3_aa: CASSVQGTALNEQFF
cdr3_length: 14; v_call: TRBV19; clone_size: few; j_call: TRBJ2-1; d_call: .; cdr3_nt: TGTGCCAGTAGTATGAGTCTTTCCTACAATGAGCAGTTCTTC; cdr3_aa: CASSMSLSYNEQFF
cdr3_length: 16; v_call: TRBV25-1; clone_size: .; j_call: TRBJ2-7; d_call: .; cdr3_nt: TGTGCCAGCAGTGAATATCCCGCAGGGGTCTCCTACGAGCAGTACTTC; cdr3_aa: CASSEYPAGVSYEQYF
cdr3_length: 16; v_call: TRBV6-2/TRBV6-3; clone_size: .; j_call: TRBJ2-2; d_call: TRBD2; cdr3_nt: TGTGCCAGCAGTCTGACTAGCGGGTTGAACACCGGGGAGCTGTTTTTT; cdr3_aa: CASSLTSGLNTGELFF
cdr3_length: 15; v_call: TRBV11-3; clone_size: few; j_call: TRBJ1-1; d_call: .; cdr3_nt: TGTGCCAGCAGCTTAGGGAAGGGACGGAACACTGAAGCTTTCTTT; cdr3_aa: CASSLGKGRNTEAFF
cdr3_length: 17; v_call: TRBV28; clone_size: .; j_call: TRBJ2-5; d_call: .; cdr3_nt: TGTGCCAGCAGGCCACATGGGGGGCAATCGTTTTGGGAGACCCAGTACTTC; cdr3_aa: CASRPHGGQSFWETQYF
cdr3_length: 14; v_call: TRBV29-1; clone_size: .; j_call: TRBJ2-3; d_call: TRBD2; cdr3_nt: TGCAGCGTTGGACGCGGGAGTGGGGCAGATACGCAGTATTTT; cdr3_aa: CSVGRGSGADTQYF
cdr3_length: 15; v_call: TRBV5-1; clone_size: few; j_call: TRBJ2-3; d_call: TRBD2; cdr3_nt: TGCGCCAGCAGCTTGGCCCAGCGGGGTACAGATACGCAGTATTTT; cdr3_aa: CASSLAQRGTDTQYF
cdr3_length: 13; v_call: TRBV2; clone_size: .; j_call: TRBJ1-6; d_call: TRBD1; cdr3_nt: TGTGCCAGCAAGGGACAGAGAAATTCACCCCTCCACTTT; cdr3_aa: CASKGQRNSPLHF
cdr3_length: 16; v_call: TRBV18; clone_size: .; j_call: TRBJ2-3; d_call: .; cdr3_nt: TGTGCCAGCTCACCCTACGCTCCGGGGGGCACAGATACGCAGTATTTT; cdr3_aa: CASSPYAPGGTDTQYF
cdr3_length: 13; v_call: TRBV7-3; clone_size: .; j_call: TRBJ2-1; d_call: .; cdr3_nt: TGTGCCAGCAGCTTATTCTCACAGGGAGGGCAGTTCTTC; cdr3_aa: CASSLFSQGGQFF
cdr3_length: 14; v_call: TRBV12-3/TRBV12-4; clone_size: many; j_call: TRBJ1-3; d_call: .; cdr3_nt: TGTGCCAGCAGAGGTGTGGGGGGAGGAAACACCATATATTTT; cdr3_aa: CASRGVGGGNTIYF
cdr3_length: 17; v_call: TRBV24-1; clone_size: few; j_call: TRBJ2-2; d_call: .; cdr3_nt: TGTGCCACCAGCGAAACCCGAGTAGGTACGGCCACCGGGGAGCTGTTTTTT; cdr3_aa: CATSETRVGTATGELFF
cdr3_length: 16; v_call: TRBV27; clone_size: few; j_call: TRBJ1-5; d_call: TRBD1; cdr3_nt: TGTGCCAGCAGTTCGGACCCGGGACAGAGCAATCAGCCCCAGCATTTT; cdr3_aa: CASSSDPGQSNQPQHF
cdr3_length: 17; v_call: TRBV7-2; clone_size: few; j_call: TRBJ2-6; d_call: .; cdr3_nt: TGTGCCAGCAGCTTAGAAGTTTTGAACTCTGGGGCCAACGTCCTGACTTTC; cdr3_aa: CASSLEVLNSGANVLTF
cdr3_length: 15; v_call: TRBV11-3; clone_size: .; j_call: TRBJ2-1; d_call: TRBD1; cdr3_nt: TGTGCCAGCAGCAAGGACAGGGTAGGGGGTAGTGAGCAGTTCTTC; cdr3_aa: CASSKDRVGGSEQFF
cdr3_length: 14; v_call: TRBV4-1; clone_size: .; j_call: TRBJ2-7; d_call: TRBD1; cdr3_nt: TGCGCCAGCAGCCAAGTCGGGACAGCCTACGAGCAGTACTTC; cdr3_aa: CASSQVGTAYEQYF
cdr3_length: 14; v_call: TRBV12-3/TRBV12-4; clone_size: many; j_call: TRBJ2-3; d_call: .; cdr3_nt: TGTGCCAGCATCCCTGTAGTAGTTGGAGATACGCAGTATTTT; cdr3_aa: CASIPVVVGDTQYF
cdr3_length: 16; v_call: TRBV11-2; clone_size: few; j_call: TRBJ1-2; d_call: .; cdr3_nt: TGTGCCAGCAGCTTACTCGCGAGGGTCCGTTACTATGGCTACACCTTC; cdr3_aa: CASSLLARVRYYGYTF
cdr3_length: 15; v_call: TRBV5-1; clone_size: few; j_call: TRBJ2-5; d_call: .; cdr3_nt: TGCGCCAGCAGCTTGGGGTCGGCTAGCCGAGAGACCCAGTACTTC; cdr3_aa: CASSLGSASRETQYF
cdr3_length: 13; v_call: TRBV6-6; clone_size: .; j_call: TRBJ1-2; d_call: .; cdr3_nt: TGTGCCAGCAGTACCTTCCCCCTCTATGGCTACACCTTC; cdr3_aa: CASSTFPLYGYTF
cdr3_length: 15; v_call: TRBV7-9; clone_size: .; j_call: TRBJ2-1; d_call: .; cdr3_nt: TGTGCCAGCAGCTTTCTCGGCTACTACTACAATGAGCAGTTCTTC; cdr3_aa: CASSFLGYYYNEQFF
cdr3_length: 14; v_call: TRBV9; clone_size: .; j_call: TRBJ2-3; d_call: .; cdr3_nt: TGTGCCAGCAGCGCTGGGGAGTGGGCAGATACGCAGTATTTT; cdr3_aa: CASSAGEWADTQYF
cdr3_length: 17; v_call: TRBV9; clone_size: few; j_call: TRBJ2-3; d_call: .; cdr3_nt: TGTGCCAGCAGCGTAGGGTCTCTCCAGGGTGCGAAAGATACGCAGTATTTT; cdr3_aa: CASSVGSLQGAKDTQYF
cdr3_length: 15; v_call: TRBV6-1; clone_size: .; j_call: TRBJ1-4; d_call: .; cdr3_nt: TGTGCCAGCTCAACTTCCCGGGACTTAAAAGAAAAACTGTTTTTT; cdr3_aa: CASSTSRDLKEKLFF
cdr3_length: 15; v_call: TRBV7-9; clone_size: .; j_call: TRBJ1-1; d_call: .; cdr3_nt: TGTGCCAGCAGCTTAGTCAGCAGGCAGGACACTGAAGCTTTCTTT; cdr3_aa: CASSLVSRQDTEAFF
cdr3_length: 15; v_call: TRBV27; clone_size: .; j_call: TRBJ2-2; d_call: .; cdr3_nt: TGTGCCAGCAGCTTGTGGACCCCGAACACCGGGGAGCTGTTTTTT; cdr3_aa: CASSLWTPNTGELFF
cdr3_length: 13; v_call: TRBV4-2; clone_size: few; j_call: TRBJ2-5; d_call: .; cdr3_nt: TGTGCCAGCAGCCAAGATCACCAAGAGACCCAGTACTTC; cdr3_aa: CASSQDHQETQYF
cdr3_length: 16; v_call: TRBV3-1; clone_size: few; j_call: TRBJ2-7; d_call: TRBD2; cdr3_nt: TGTGCCAGCAGCCAGGGAACTAGCGGAGGGCGGAGAGAGCAGTACTTC; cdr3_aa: CASSQGTSGGRREQYF
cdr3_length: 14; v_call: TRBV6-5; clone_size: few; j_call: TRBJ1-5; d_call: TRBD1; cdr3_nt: TGTGCCAGCAGTTACTCGACAGGGGGCCAGCCCCAGCATTTT; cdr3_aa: CASSYSTGGQPQHF
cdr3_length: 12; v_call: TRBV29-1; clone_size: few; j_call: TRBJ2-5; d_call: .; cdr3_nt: TGCAGCGTTGAAAGTCGAACGGAGACCCAGTACTTC; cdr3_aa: CSVESRTETQYF
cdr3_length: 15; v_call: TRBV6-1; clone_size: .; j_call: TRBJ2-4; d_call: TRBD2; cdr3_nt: TGTGCCAGCAGTGTGGGACTAGCGGGGGAAAACATTCAGTACTTC; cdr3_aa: CASSVGLAGENIQYF